This T cell receptor (beta chain) was profiled in a study of cytomegalovirus exposure and HLA in healthy donors. Germline V CDR1 and CDR2: SGDLS, YYNGEE. This CDR3 spans 17 amino acids. The V gene end was trimmed by 4 bases and the J gene end by 2 bases; junction bases not matched to a gene: 13. Vbeta (60) and Jbeta (13) primers were used in the PCR. Profiled with immunoSEQ multiplex PCR; TCRdb holds only in-frame clones, not every one. The sample includes some 100,000 clones, approximately 72% of them seen just once. The receptor comes from a male donor in good health and CMV-seropositive. Sequencing used PBMCs. This sequence joins TRBV9 and TRBJ2-3; TRBD2 matches at 7 bases. CDR3 protein: CASSLMVGRGSTDTQYF. CDR3 sequence (DNA): TGTGCCAGCAGCCTTATGGTCGGGCGGGGGTCCACAGATACGCAGTATTTT.